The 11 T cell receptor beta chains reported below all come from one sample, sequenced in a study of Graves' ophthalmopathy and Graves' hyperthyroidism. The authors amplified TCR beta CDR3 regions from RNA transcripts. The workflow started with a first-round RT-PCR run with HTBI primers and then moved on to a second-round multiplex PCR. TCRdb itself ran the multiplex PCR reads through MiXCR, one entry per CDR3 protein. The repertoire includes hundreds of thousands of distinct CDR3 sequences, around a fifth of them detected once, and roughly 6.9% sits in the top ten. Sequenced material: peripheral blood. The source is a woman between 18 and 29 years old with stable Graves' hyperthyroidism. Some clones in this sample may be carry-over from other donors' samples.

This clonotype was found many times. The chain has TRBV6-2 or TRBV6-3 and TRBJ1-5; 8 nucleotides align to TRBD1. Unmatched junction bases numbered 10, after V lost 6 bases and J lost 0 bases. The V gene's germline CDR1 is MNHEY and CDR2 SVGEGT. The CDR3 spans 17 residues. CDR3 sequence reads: CASSPLTGAYSNQPQHF. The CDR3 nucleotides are TGTGCCAGCAGCCCATTGACAGGGGCTTATAGCAATCAGCCCCAGCATTTT.

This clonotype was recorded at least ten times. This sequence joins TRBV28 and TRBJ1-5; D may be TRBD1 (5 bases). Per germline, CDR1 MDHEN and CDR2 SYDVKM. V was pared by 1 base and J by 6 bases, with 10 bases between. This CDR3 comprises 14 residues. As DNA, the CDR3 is TGTGCCAGCAGTTTATTGCGGGGACCTCAGCCCCAGCATTTT. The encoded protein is CASSLLRGPQPQHF.

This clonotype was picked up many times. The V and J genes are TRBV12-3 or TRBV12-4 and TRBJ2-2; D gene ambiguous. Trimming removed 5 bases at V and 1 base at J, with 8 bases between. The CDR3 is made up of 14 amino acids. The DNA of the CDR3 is TGTGCCAGCAGTGGACGGTTGAACACCGGGGAGCTGTTTTTT. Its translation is CASSGRLNTGELFF.

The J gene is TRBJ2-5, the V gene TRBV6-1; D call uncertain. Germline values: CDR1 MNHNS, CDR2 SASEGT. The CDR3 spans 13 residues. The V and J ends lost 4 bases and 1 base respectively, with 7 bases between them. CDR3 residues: CASSANFQETQYF. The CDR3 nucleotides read TGTGCCAGCAGTGCGAACTTCCAAGAGACCCAGTACTTC.

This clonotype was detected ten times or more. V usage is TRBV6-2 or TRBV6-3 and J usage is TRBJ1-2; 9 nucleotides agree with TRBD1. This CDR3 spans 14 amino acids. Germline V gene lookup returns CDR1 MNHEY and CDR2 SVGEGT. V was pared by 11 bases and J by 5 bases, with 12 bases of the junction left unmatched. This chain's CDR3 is CAGHPGQGKYGYTF. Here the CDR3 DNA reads TGTGCCGGTCATCCGGGACAGGGCAAATATGGCTACACCTTC.

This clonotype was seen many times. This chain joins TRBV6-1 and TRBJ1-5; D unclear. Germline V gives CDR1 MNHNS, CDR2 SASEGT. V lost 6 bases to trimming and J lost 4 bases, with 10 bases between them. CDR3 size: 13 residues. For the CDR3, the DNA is TGTGCCAGCAGACCCAACACGAATCAGCCCCAGCATTTT. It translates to CASRPNTNQPQHF.

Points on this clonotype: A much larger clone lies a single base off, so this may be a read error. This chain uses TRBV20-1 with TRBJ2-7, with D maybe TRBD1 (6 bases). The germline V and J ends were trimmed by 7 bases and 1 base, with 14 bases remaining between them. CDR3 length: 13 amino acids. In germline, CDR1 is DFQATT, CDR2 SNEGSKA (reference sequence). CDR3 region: CSVDGTRSYEQYF. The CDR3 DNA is TGCAGTGTCGATGGGACAAGGTCCTACGAGCAGTACTTC.

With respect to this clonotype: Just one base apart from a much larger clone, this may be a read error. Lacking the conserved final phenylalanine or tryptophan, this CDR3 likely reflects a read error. The CDR3 DNA sequence: TGTGCCATCAGCGGACAGGGGATCAATCAGCCCCAGCATTTG. Translating it yields CAISGQGINQPQHL. The J gene is TRBJ1-5, the V gene TRBV6-1; 9 bases line up with TRBD1. V lost 10 bases, J lost 3 bases, and 7 bases stayed unmatched. There are 14 residues in the CDR3. Germline V gives CDR1 MNHNS, CDR2 SASEGT.

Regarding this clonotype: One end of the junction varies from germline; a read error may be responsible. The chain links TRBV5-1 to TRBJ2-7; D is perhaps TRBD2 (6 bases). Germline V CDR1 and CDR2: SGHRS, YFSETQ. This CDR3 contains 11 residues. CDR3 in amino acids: CSSFSGYEQYF. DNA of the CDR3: TGCTCCAGCTTTAGCGGCTACGAGCAGTACTTC.

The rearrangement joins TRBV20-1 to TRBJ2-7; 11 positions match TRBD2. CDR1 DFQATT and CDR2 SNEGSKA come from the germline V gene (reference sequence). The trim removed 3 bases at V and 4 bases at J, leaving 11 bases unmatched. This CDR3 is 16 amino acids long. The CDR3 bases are TGCAGTGCTAGTGCGTTGGCTCGACTAGCGGGGTACGAGCAGTACTTC. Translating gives CSASALARLAGYEQYF.

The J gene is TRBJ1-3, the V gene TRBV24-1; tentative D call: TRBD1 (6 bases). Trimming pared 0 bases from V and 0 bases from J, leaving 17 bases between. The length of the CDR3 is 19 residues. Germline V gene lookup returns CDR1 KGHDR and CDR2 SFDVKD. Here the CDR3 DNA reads TGTGCCACCAGTGATTTGCACACTGCAGGGGCCAACTCTGGAAACACCATATATTTT. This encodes CATSDLHTAGANSGNTIYF.